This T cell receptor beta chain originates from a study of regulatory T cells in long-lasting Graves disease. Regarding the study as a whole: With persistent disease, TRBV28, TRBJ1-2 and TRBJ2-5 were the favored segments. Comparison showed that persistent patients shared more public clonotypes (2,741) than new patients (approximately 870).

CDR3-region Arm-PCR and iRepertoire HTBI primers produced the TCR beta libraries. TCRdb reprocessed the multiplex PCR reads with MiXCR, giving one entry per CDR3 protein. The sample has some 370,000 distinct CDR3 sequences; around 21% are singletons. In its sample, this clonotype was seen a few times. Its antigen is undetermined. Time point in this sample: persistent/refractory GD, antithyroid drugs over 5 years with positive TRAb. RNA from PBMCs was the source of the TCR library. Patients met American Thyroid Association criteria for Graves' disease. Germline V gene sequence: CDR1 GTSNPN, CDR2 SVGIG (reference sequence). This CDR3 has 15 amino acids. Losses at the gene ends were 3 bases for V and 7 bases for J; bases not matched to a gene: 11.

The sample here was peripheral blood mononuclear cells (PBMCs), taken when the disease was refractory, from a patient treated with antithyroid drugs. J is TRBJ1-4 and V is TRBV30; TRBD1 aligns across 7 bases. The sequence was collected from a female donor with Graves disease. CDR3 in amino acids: CAWRAMTGSGEKLFF. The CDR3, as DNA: TGTGCCTGGAGGGCTATGACAGGGTCGGGTGAAAAACTGTTTTTT.